Sequencing of this T cell receptor (beta chain) was carried out in a study of regulatory T cells in long-lasting Graves disease. Time point given: newly diagnosed GD, antithyroid drugs for less than 3 months. After RNA was extracted from PBMCs, the TCR library was made from it. Sequencing libraries for TCR beta were prepared with iRepertoire HTBI primers and Arm-PCR of CDR3 regions. Via MiXCR, TCRdb re-called the multiplex PCR reads, giving one row per CDR3 protein. The table records approximately 480,000 distinct CDR3 sequences, 15% to 20% of them present only once. This CDR3 spans 13 amino acids. V lost 0 bases and J lost 7, with 7 bases in between. CDR1 LNHNV and CDR2 YYDKDF come from the germline V gene (reference sequence). This clonotype occurred many times. In addition, the sample was reused for a study of T cells in Graves' hyperthyroidism and ophthalmopathy.

This sample comprised peripheral blood mononuclear cells (PBMCs), obtained at new diagnosis, from a patient treated with antithyroid drugs. The clonotype originates from a man aged 35 to 55 with Graves disease. The gene calls are TRBV15 and TRBJ2-1, with D maybe TRBD1 (5 bases). The DNA of the CDR3 is TGTGCCACCAGCAGAGATAAGGGGAATGAGCAGTTCTTC. This gives the protein CATSRDKGNEQFF. The whole variable domain, remainder taken from reference TRBV15 and TRBJ2-1, is DAMVIQNPRYQVTQFGKPVTLSCSQTLNHNVMYWYQQKSSQAPKLLFHYYDKDFNNEADTPDNFQSRRPNTSFCFLDIRSPGLGDTAMYLCATSRDKGNEQFFGPGTRLTVL.